This T cell receptor (beta chain) originates from a study of beta chain features in type 1 diabetes. General observations from the study: Moderate yet significant TCRB CDR3 shortening was seen in Type 1 diabetes patients in all four CD4+ subsets.

On this clone itself: Its antigen is undetermined.

CDR3 length: 14 residues. The germline CDR1 and CDR2 sequences are MNHNS and SASEGT. With V trimmed by 7 bases and J by 5 bases, 5 bases remained unmatched. Sequenced material consisted of expressed TCRB transcripts (all of the isolated RNA was reverse transcribed). Clones were sequenced by immunoSEQ multiplex PCR, and TCRdb holds only the in-frame ones, with some missing. Of under 300,000 clones listed, about 15% are singletons. The sequencing sample was made of naive CD4+ T cells from blood. This sequence was found in a man younger than 45 with type 1 diabetes. The chain combines TRBV6-1 with TRBJ2-3; TRBD1 matches at 11 bases. The CDR3 coding sequence is TGTGCCAGCATTCTGGGACAGGGGGTAGATACGCAGTATTTT. Translated, it gives CASILGQGVDTQYF.